The table lists the clone carrying this TCR beta chain with many counts. Its target is unknown. Everyone who donated was a healthy Caucasian. This record belongs to a study of identical twins. Each CDR3 protein is one row after TCRdb ran MiXCR on the 5' RACE reads. The repertoire holds around 680,000 distinct CDR3 sequences, with over 8.5% as singletons. Germline V gene data show CDR1 as MGHDK and CDR2 as SYGVNS. The CDR3 contains 14 residues. V trimming: 5 bases; J trimming: 5 bases; junction bases outside the gene matches: 4. Study-wide results and caveats: A lower insertion count was a feature of abundant cord blood beta clonotypes, with no such feature in memory repertoires.

These sequences were also reported in another study, on yellow fever vaccine responses in identical twins.

Sequencing input: PBMCs. This TCR was sampled from a woman under 30 in good health. The gene calls are TRBV25-1 and TRBJ2-1; 9 bases fit TRBD1. For the CDR3, the DNA is TGTGCCAGCAGTTGGGACAGGGTAAACAATGAGCAGTTCTTC. Protein product: CASSWDRVNNEQFF. Complete variable domain (other parts from reference TRBV25-1 and TRBJ2-1): EADIYQTPRYLVIGTGKKITLECSQTMGHDKMYWYQQDPGMELHLIHYSYGVNSTEKGDLSSESTVSRIRTEHFPLTLESARPSHTSQYLCASSWDRVNNEQFFGPGTRLTVL.